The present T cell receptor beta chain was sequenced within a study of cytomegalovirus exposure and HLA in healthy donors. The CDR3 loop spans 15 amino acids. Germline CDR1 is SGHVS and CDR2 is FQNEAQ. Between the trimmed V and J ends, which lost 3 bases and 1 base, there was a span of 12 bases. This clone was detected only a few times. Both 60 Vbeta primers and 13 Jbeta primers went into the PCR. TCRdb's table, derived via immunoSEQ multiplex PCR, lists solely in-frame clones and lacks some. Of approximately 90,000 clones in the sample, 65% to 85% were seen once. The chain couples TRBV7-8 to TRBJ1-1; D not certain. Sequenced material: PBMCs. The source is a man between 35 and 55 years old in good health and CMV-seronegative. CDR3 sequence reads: CASSFSTVPNTEAFF. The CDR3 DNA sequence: TGTGCCAGCAGCTTCAGCACAGTCCCGAACACTGAAGCTTTCTTT.